This T cell receptor beta chain was recorded in a study of technical replicates of blood from several donors. Libraries were prepared by immunoSEQ multiplex PCR; TCRdb keeps only in-frame clonotypes and omits some of them. The sample records around 68,000 clones, roughly nine tenths being singletons. This clone was seen a few times. The V gene lost 5 bases and the J gene lost 6 bases, with 16 bases spanning the gap. CDR1 MGHRA and CDR2 YSYEKL come from the germline V gene. This CDR3 has 14 amino acids. Sequenced: T cells isolated from PBMCs. The genes are TRBV4-1 and TRBJ1-1, with TRBD1 as a possible D gene (6 bases). The sequence came from a human donor in good health. Some clones in this sample may be carry-over from other donors' samples. The CDR3 is CASSDVLTGPEAFF. In DNA, the CDR3 is TGCGCCAGCAGCGACGTTCTAACAGGGCCTGAAGCTTTCTTT.